Below, 3 T cell receptor beta chains from the same sample are listed, as sequenced in a study of T cell changes during pregnancy in multiple sclerosis. Here immunoSEQ multiplex PCR was the method, and the copy in TCRdb shows in-frame clones only, minus some. The data show 50,000 or so clones, roughly 94% seen once. The specimen was CD4+ T cells from peripheral blood mononuclear cells, collected in the second trimester of pregnancy. These receptors were taken from a female donor with multiple sclerosis, enrolled in a pregnancy study.

The chain links TRBV30 to TRBJ1-2; 10 nucleotides align to TRBD1. The ends lost 0 bases at V and 9 bases at J; junction bases unmatched: 7. Germline CDR1 GTSNPN, CDR2 SVGIG (reference sequence). This CDR3 has 14 amino acids. Here the CDR3 reads CAWSVLGTGERYTF. CDR3 DNA sequence: TGTGCCTGGAGTGTACTGGGGACAGGGGAGCGCTACACCTTC.

The CDR3 nucleotides are TGTGCCAGCAGCGGCGGGGGCAGTCAGCCCCAGCATTTT. Translated, it gives CASSGGGSQPQHF. The V and J genes are TRBV11-2 and TRBJ1-5; D is perhaps TRBD1 (6 bases). Germline values: CDR1 SGHAT, CDR2 FQNNGV. V was clipped by 5 bases and J by 6 bases, with 11 bases between them. This CDR3 contains 13 residues. The full variable domain, with the rest looked up from reference TRBV11-2 and TRBJ1-5, is EAGVAQSPRYKIIEKRQSVAFWCNPISGHATLYWYQQILGQGPKLLIQFQNNGVVDDSQLPKDRFSAERLKGVDSTLKIQPAKLEDSAVYLCASSGGGSQPQHFGDGTRLSIL.

The gene calls are TRBV19 and TRBJ1-2, with D hard to call. V lost 5 bases and J 4 bases, leaving 11 bases between the germline ends. Germline CDR1 and CDR2: LNHDA and SQIVND (reference sequence). CDR3 length: 13 amino acids. The CDR3 sequence: CASSEGRAYGYTF. In DNA, the CDR3 is TGTGCCAGTAGTGAGGGCAGAGCCTATGGCTACACCTTC. Full variable domain (remainder filled in from reference TRBV19 and TRBJ1-2): DGGITQSPKYLFRKEGQNVTLSCEQNLNHDAMYWYRQDPGQGLRLIYYSQIVNDFQKGDIAEGYSVSREKKESFPLTVTSAQKNPTAFYLCASSEGRAYGYTFGSGTRLTVV.